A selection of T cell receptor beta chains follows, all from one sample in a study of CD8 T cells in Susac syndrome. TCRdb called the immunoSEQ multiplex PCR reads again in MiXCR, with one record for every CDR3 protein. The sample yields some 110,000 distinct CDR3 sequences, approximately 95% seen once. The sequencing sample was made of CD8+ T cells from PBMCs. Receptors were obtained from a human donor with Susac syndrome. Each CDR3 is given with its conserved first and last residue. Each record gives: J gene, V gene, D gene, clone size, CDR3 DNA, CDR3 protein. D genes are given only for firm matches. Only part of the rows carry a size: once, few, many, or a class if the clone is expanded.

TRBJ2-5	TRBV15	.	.	TGTGCCACCAGGTGGGAGTATTCGGCCCAGTACTTC	CATRWEYSAQYF
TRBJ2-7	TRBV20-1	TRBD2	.	TGCAGTGCTAGAGGGCGGAGTCTAGCGGGGAGATCATACGAGCAGTACTTC	CSARGRSLAGRSYEQYF
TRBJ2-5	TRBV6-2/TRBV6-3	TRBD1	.	TGTGCCAGCAGTTATAGGCCGGACAGGATCGCACAAGAGACCCAGTACTTC	CASSYRPDRIAQETQYF
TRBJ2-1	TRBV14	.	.	TGTGCCAGCAGCCAAGAAGCCTGGAATGAAAACAATGAGCAGTTCTTC	CASSQEAWNENNEQFF
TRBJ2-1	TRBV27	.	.	TGTGCCAGCAGTTCCTACAGGGCCCACAATGAGCAGTTCTTC	CASSSYRAHNEQFF
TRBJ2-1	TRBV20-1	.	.	TGCAGTGCTCGACCTGATCCGGGAAACAATGAGCAGTTCTTC	CSARPDPGNNEQFF
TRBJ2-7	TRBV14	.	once	TGTGCCAGCAGCCAAGGGGCAGGGTTGTACGAGCAGTACTTC	CASSQGAGLYEQYF
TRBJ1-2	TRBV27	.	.	TGTGCCAGCAGTTTATTCCCACAGGGAGCAGGCTACACCTTC	CASSLFPQGAGYTF
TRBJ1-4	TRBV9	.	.	TGTGCCAGCAGCAAGGGAGGGACGGCTGAAAAACTGTTTTTT	CASSKGGTAEKLFF
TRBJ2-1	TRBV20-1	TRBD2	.	TGCAGTGCTAGATGGACTAGCGGGGGACATGAGCAGTTCTTC	CSARWTSGGHEQFF
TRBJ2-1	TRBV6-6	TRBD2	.	TGTGCCAGCACTTTGCGGGGGGCTCCCTACAATGAGCAGTTCTTC	CASTLRGAPYNEQFF
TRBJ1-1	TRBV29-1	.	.	TGCAGCGTTGAAGTCGGGGCATATGAAGCTTTCTTT	CSVEVGAYEAFF
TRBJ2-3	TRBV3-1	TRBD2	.	TGTGCCAGCAGCCAAGTGGGCAGCGGGGTGGCAGATACGCAGTATTTT	CASSQVGSGVADTQYF
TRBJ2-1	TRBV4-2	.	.	TGTGCCAGCAGCCGAGCCCTTAATTCGGGCCATGAGCAGTTCTTC	CASSRALNSGHEQFF
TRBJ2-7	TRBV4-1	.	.	TGCGCCAGCAGCCAAGACTGGGGGCCTAGTGAGGGCGAGGAGTACTTC	CASSQDWGPSEGEEYF
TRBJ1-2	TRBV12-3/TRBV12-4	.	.	TGTGCCAGCACCTATAGGGGGGGCAGCCAGGACGGCTACACCTTC	CASTYRGGSQDGYTF
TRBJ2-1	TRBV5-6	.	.	TGTGCCAGCAGCTTGAGGAACAATGAGCAGTTCTTC	CASSLRNNEQFF
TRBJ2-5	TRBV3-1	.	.	TGTGCCAGCAGCCAGGGCGGGGCTACCCAAGAGACCCAGTACTTC	CASSQGGATQETQYF
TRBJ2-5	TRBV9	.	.	TGTGCCAGCAGCGAAGACTTAACCTCGGGGCAAGTGACCCAGTACTTC	CASSEDLTSGQVTQYF
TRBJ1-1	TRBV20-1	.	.	TGCAGTGCTAGAGATCGGGGGAACACTGAAGCTTTCTTT	CSARDRGNTEAFF
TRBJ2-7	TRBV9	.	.	TGTGCCAGCAGCGAGACTTGGCAGCCCTACGAGCAGTACTTC	CASSETWQPYEQYF
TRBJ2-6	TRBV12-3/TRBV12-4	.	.	TGTGCCACCAGGTGGGCCGGGGCCAACGTCCTGACTTTC	CATRWAGANVLTF
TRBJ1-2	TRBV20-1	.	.	TGCAGTGCGAAAAGACAGGTCGCGGATGGCTACACCTTC	CSAKRQVADGYTF
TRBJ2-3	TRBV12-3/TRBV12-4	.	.	TGTGCCAGCCTACAGGGGGGGGCAGATACGCAGTATTTT	CASLQGGADTQYF
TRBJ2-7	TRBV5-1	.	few	TGCGCCAGCAGCTTGGATTCACGAGAGCAGTACTTC	CASSLDSREQYF
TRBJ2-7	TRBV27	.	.	TGTGCCAGCAGTTCCATGAGCTCCTACGAGCAGTACTTC	CASSSMSSYEQYF
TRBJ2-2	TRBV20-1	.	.	TGCAGTGCCCACGGTCCGGGGGGCGGCACCGGGGAGCTGTTTTTT	CSAHGPGGGTGELFF
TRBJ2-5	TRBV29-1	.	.	TGCAGCGCAAGACACCTAGAGACCCAGTACTTC	CSARHLETQYF
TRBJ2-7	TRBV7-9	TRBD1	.	TGTGCCAGCAGTCATGGACAGGGCTCTTATGACGAGCAGTACTTC	CASSHGQGSYDEQYF
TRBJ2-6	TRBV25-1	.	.	TGTGCCAGCAGTTGGGCAGGTGGCGGTGGGGCCAACGTCCTGACTTTC	CASSWAGGGGANVLTF
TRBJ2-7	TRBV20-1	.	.	TGCAGTGCTATGGATTTAGTAGCGGGACAGCGGGGCGAGCAGTACTTC	CSAMDLVAGQRGEQYF
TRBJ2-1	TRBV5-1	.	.	TGCGCCAGCAGCTTGTCCCCTGGGGGCAATGAGCAGTTCTTC	CASSLSPGGNEQFF
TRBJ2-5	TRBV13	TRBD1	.	TGTGCCAGCAGCGGGGACAGGGGGGGAGAGACCCAGTACTTC	CASSGDRGGETQYF
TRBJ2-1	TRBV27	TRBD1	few	TGTGCCAGCAGTCCCGGGACAGGGAGCTACAATGAGCAGTTCTTC	CASSPGTGSYNEQFF
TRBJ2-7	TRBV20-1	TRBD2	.	TGCAGTGCTAGTACCCTAGCGGGGGAAAACTCCTACGAGCAGTACTTC	CSASTLAGENSYEQYF
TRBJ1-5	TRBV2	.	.	TGTGCCAGCAGTAACAGGGTGGGGAGCAATCAGCCCCAGCATTTT	CASSNRVGSNQPQHF
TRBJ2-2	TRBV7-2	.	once	TGTGCCAGCAGCAAAACAGGGATTCCCGGGGAGCTGTTTTTT	CASSKTGIPGELFF
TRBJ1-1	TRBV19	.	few	TGTGCCAGTAGTCCCTCTATGAACACTGAAGCTTTCTTT	CASSPSMNTEAFF
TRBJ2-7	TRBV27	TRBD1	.	TGTGCCAGCAGGACAGGGCTAGACGAGCAGTACTTC	CASRTGLDEQYF
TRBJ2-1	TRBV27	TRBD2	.	TGTGCCAGCAGCCGGACTAGTCCTAACAATGAGCAGTTCTTC	CASSRTSPNNEQFF
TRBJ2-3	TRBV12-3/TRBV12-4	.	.	TGTGCCAGCAGTCACACAGGGTTTGATACGCAGTATTTT	CASSHTGFDTQYF
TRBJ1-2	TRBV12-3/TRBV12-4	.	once	TGTGCCAGCAGGGCACCGGGGCCGCGGGCAGTTGGCTACACCTTC	CASRAPGPRAVGYTF
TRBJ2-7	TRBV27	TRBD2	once	TGTGCCAGCAGTCCGGGACTAGCGGTCGAGCAGTACTTC	CASSPGLAVEQYF
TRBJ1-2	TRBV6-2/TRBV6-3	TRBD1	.	TGTGCCAGCAGTTACTCGGACAGGGTCGGCTACACCTTC	CASSYSDRVGYTF
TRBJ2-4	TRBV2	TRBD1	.	TGTGCCACCCTAAGATCTCGGGACAGGACTCTAGCCAAAAACATTCAGTACTTC	CATLRSRDRTLAKNIQYF
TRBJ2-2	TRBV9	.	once	TGTGCCAGCAGCGACCGGGACTGGGGATCCGGGGAGCTGTTTTTT	CASSDRDWGSGELFF
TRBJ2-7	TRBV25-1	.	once	TGTGCCAGCAGTGGGGTCGGAGGGGAAACTTCCTACGAGCAGTACTTC	CASSGVGGETSYEQYF
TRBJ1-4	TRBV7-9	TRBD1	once	TGTGCCAGCAGCCCGCGGACAGGGGCGGATGAAAAACTGTTTTTT	CASSPRTGADEKLFF
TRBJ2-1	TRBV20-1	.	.	TGCAGTGTAGGAACCGGGGAGATTTACAATGAGCAGTTCTTC	CSVGTGEIYNEQFF